The 26 T cell receptor beta chains reported below all come from one sample, sequenced in a study of Ad26.COV2.S vaccination and SARS-CoV-2 variants. As for treatment: around 19 received Ad26.COV2.S at low or high dose, single or two shots; a few received placebo; per-sample allocation not given. All samples were drawn on day 63, counting from the first vaccine or placebo injection. The data were produced by immunoSEQ multiplex PCR, yet TCRdb's version contains in-frame clones alone and is incomplete. The table records around 300,000 clones, 75% to 90% of them present only once. Sequenced material: peripheral blood, taken in a trial of Ad26.COV2.S vaccine versus placebo. The receptor set was obtained from a person aged 18-65 years who received the Ad26.COV2.S COVID-19 vaccine or a placebo.

The chain combines TRBV7-8 with TRBJ1-2; 8 bases match TRBD1. The junction had 7 bases not matched to a gene; V was cut back by 1 base and J by 3 bases. This CDR3 region has 16 residues. The V gene's germline CDR1 is SGHVS and CDR2 FQNEAQ. The CDR3 bases are TGTGCCAGCAGCTTAGGGGGGGGACAGGCCTACTATGGCTACACCTTC. Protein product: CASSLGGGQAYYGYTF.

This chain joins TRBV5-6 and TRBJ1-5, with D tentatively TRBD1 (5 bases). Trimming removed 4 bases at V and 2 bases at J, with 13 bases between. Per the germline V gene, CDR1 is SGHDT and CDR2 is YYEEEE. The CDR3 covers 15 residues. The CDR3 here is CASSPFRGRNQPQHF. In DNA, the CDR3 is TGTGCCAGCAGCCCTTTCCGGGGCCGCAATCAGCCCCAGCATTTT. Combining the CDR3 with reference TRBV5-6 and TRBJ1-5 gives the whole variable domain DAGVTQSPTHLIKTRGQQVTLRCSPKSGHDTVSWYQQALGQGPQFIFQYYEEEERQRGNFPDRFSGHQFPNYSSELNVNALLLGDSALYLCASSPFRGRNQPQHFGDGTRLSIL.

V gene TRBV3-1 (or the pseudogene TRBV3-2) combines with J gene TRBJ2-5; 7 nucleotides agree with TRBD1. CDR3 length: 15 amino acids. Germline assignment: CDR1 LGHDT and CDR2 YNNKEL (reference sequence). With 3 bases clipped from V and 2 bases from J, the junction kept 6 bases outside the gene matches. CDR3 in amino acids: CASSQRLRGQETQYF. The CDR3 DNA follows: TGTGCCAGCAGCCAGAGACTCAGGGGGCAAGAGACCCAGTACTTC.

This rearrangement joins TRBV10-3 to TRBJ1-2; 9 bases agree with TRBD1. The CDR3 runs to 14 residues. Germline assignment: CDR1 ENHRY and CDR2 SYGVKD. The trim removed 7 bases at V and 5 bases at J, leaving 8 bases unmatched. The chain's CDR3 is CAINPGQGEYGYTF. The CDR3 nucleotides are TGTGCCATCAACCCGGGACAGGGTGAATATGGCTACACCTTC.

The J gene is TRBJ1-6, the V gene TRBV7-7; D may be TRBD1 (6 bases). This CDR3 is built from 16 residues. Germline values: CDR1 SSHAT, CDR2 FNYEAQ (reference sequence). This CDR3 is CASCRRTAKNNSPLHF. In DNA form, the CDR3 reads TGTGCTAGCTGCAGGAGGACAGCTAAAAATAATTCACCCCTCCACTTT.

This chain uses TRBV5-1 with TRBJ2-6; D uncertain. Trimming took off 0 bases at V and 8 bases at J, with 6 bases between the two ends. CDR1 is SGHRS, CDR2 YFSETQ, per germline. The CDR3 runs 13 residues. The CDR3 coding sequence is TGCGCCAGCAGCTTGGGAGCATCCAACGTCCTGACTTTC. Translated: CASSLGASNVLTF.

V and J are TRBV6-2 or TRBV6-3 and TRBJ2-1; TRBD2 matches at 9 bases. Losses at the gene ends were 4 bases for V and 2 bases for J; bases not matched to a gene: 6. Germline CDR1 is MNHEY and CDR2 is SVGEGT. This CDR3 spans 16 amino acids. CDR3 protein: CASSSGGLATYNEQFF. CDR3 nucleotide sequence: TGTGCCAGCAGTTCCGGAGGACTAGCGACCTACAATGAGCAGTTCTTC.

V gene TRBV5-8 combines with J gene TRBJ1-5; no clear D. The germline gives CDR1 SGHTS, CDR2 YDEGEE. This CDR3 is built from 14 residues. Trimming stripped 4 bases from V and 0 bases from J, with 8 bases between. CDR3 sequence (DNA): TGTGCCAGCAGCATGACAATTAGCAATCAGCCCCAGCATTTT. Protein sequence: CASSMTISNQPQHF.

The V gene is TRBV4-1, the J gene TRBJ2-5; D may be TRBD2 (6 bases). The CDR3 has 13 residues. The germline V gene encodes CDR1 MGHRA and CDR2 YSYEKL. Trimming removed 1 base from V and 12 bases from J, with 15 bases in between. The CDR3 protein is CASSQGRGPGEYF. CDR3 DNA: TGCGCCAGCAGCCAAGGAAGAGGTCCGGGAGAGTACTTC.

CDR3 nucleotides: TGTGCCAGCAGCCCCTGGGGGACTGAGCAGTTCTTC. It encodes CASSPWGTEQFF. V and J are TRBV7-2 and TRBJ2-1; D possibly uses TRBD1 or TRBD2 (5 bases each). CDR1 SGHTA and CDR2 FQGNSA come from the germline V gene. V was shortened by 5 bases and J by 9 bases, with 11 bases between the two germline ends. The CDR3 runs 12 residues.

This chain connects TRBV9 to TRBJ2-7; D call uncertain. The CDR3 consists of 16 residues. The germline gives CDR1 SGDLS, CDR2 YYNGEE. V lost 4 bases, J lost 1 base, and 18 bases lay in between. In nucleotides, the CDR3 is TGTGCCAGCAGCCCACGGGTGGGCAGAATTTCCTACGAGCAGTACTTC. Protein product: CASSPRVGRISYEQYF. The variable domain in full, completed from reference TRBV9 and TRBJ2-7, reads DSGVTQTPKHLITATGQRVTLRCSPRSGDLSVYWYQQSLDQGLQFLIQYYNGEERAKGNILERFSAQQFPDLHSELNLSSLELGDSALYFCASSPRVGRISYEQYFGPGTRLTVT.

V gene TRBV7-6 combines with J gene TRBJ2-7; perhaps TRBD1 as D (6 bases). The CDR3 contains 13 residues. The germline CDR1 and CDR2 sequences are SGHVS and FNYEAQ. V lost 1 base and J lost 5, with 9 bases in between. The CDR3: CASSLGGRNEQYF. CDR3 nucleotide sequence: TGTGCCAGCAGCTTAGGGGGGCGAAACGAGCAGTACTTC.

Here the CDR3 DNA reads TGTGCCAGCAGTTCACTAGCGGAGAAGGGGAGCGGGGAGCAGTACTTC. It is translated as CASSSLAEKGSGEQYF. This rearrangement joins TRBV27 to TRBJ2-7; 8 nucleotides align to TRBD2. Germline CDR1 reads MNHEY; CDR2 reads SMNVEV (reference sequence). With V trimmed by 4 bases and J by 7 bases, 15 bases remained unmatched. The CDR3 loop spans 16 amino acids.

The gene calls are TRBV27 and TRBJ1-6, with 12 bases identical to TRBD1. V dropped 5 bases and J dropped 4; count of bases not matched to a gene: 6. This CDR3 is 17 amino acids long. Germline CDR1 MNHEY, CDR2 SMNVEV (reference sequence). The CDR3 loop reads CASSRGQGAFYNSPLHF. CDR3 nucleotide sequence: TGTGCCAGCAGTAGGGGACAGGGGGCCTTTTATAATTCACCCCTCCACTTT.

In DNA form, the CDR3 reads TGTGCCAGCAGCTCATCTAGGGGGGCCGACACTGAAGCTTTCTTT. Translating it yields CASSSSRGADTEAFF. The rearrangement joins TRBV7-2 to TRBJ1-1; tentative D call: TRBD1 (6 bases). Between the trimmed V and J ends, which lost 4 bases and 3 bases, there was a span of 15 bases. Germline values: CDR1 SGHTA, CDR2 FQGNSA. CDR3 size: 15 residues.

This chain connects TRBV19 to TRBJ2-1; D perhaps matches TRBD2 (5 bases). Deletions cut 4 bases from V and 7 bases from J, with 8 bases between. The germline CDR1 and CDR2 sequences are LNHDA and SQIVND (reference sequence). CDR3 length: 12 amino acids. The CDR3 loop reads CASSRGWNEQFF. The DNA of the CDR3 is TGTGCCAGTAGTAGAGGGTGGAATGAGCAGTTCTTC.

This chain links TRBV28 with TRBJ2-4; TRBD1 might be the D (5 bases). Germline V gives CDR1 MDHEN, CDR2 SYDVKM. The CDR3 spans 14 residues. The germline V and J ends were trimmed by 4 bases and 6 bases, with 13 bases remaining between them. CDR3 residues: CASSSAQGGNIQYF. Here the CDR3 DNA reads TGTGCCAGCAGTTCAGCCCAGGGCGGAAACATTCAGTACTTC. Using reference TRBV28 and TRBJ2-4 for the parts outside the CDR3, the full variable domain is DVKVTQSSRYLVKRTGEKVFLECVQDMDHENMFWYRQDPGLGLRLIYFSYDVKMKEKGDIPEGYSVSREKKERFSLILESASTNQTSMYLCASSSAQGGNIQYFGAGTRLSVL.

The chain joins TRBV19 to TRBJ2-3; weak D call: TRBD2 (5 bases). This CDR3 has 16 residues. Trimming stripped 5 bases from V and 3 bases from J, with 18 bases between. Per germline, CDR1 LNHDA and CDR2 SQIVND (reference sequence). CDR3: CASSRDAGGLTDTQYF. In DNA form, the CDR3 reads TGTGCCAGTAGTCGGGATGCGGGCGGGTTGACAGATACGCAGTATTTT.

The V gene is TRBV19, the J gene TRBJ1-3; D uncertain. CDR1 and CDR2 from the germline V gene are LNHDA and SQIVND (reference sequence). V lost 5 bases and J 2 bases, leaving 16 bases between the germline ends. This CDR3 contains 16 residues. The CDR3 nucleotides are TGTGCCAGTAGTCGTTATCCAGAGTCCACTGGAAACACCATATATTTT. This sequence encodes CASSRYPESTGNTIYF.

A remark on this clone: Additional DNA sequences in this sample encode the identical CDR3. J is TRBJ2-7 and V is TRBV27; the D is unclear. The CDR3 has 13 residues. The germline V gene has CDR1 MNHEY and CDR2 SMNVEV (reference sequence). V lost 0 bases, J lost 1 base, and 4 bases lay in between. The CDR3 here is CASSLSGSYEQYF. CDR3 DNA sequence: TGTGCCAGCAGTTTATCGGGGTCCTACGAGCAGTACTTC.

This clone was detected ten times or more. The chain couples TRBV5-4 to TRBJ2-1; 9 bases map to TRBD2. The CDR3 extends over 15 amino acids. The germline V gene encodes CDR1 SGHNT and CDR2 YYREEE (reference sequence). The junction had 5 bases not matched to a gene; V was cut back by 4 bases and J by 3 bases. The DNA of the CDR3 is TGTGCCAGCAGCCCCGAGCGGGAGGTCTACAATGAGCAGTTCTTC. This translates into CASSPEREVYNEQFF. The full variable domain, completed using reference TRBV5-4 and TRBJ2-1, is ETGVTQSPTHLIKTRGQQVTLRCSSQSGHNTVSWYQQALGQGPQFIFQYYREEENGRGNFPPRFSGLQFPNYSSELNVNALELDDSALYLCASSPEREVYNEQFFGPGTRLTVL.

The chain employs TRBV7-9 and TRBJ2-7; D gene ambiguous. V lost 3 bases and J 1 base, leaving 7 bases between the germline ends. The V gene's germline CDR1 is SEHNR and CDR2 FQNEAQ (reference sequence). This CDR3 spans 13 amino acids. This CDR3 reads CASSFPGSYEQYF. CDR3 nucleotides: TGTGCCAGCAGCTTCCCTGGGTCCTACGAGCAGTACTTC.

V is TRBV7-2 and J is TRBJ2-5; D may match TRBD1 or TRBD2 (5 bases each). CDR1 and CDR2 (germline): SGHTA, FQGNSA. The germline V and J ends were trimmed by 5 bases and 6 bases, with 16 bases remaining between them. The CDR3 length is 14 residues. The CDR3 DNA sequence: TGTGCCAGCAGCCCCCCGGGGACCTTGAAGACCCAGTACTTC. As protein: CASSPPGTLKTQYF.

V gene TRBV5-1 combines with J gene TRBJ1-3, with a tentative D call TRBD1 (6 bases). In germline, CDR1 is SGHRS, CDR2 YFSETQ. This CDR3 has 13 amino acids. V was clipped by 3 bases and J by 7 bases, with 11 bases between them. The CDR3 coding sequence is TGCGCCAGCAGCTCGCGGACAGAGAACACCATATATTTT. It is translated as CASSSRTENTIYF. The full variable domain, completed using reference TRBV5-1 and TRBJ1-3, is KAGVTQTPRYLIKTRGQQVTLSCSPISGHRSVSWYQQTPGQGLQFLFEYFSETQRNKGNFPGRFSGRQFSNSRSEMNVSTLELGDSALYLCASSSRTENTIYFGEGSWLTVV.

This chain connects TRBV4-3 to TRBJ2-2, with D perhaps matching TRBD1 (6 bases). Germline V gene sequence: CDR1 LGHNA, CDR2 YSLEER. The CDR3 length is 16 residues. V lost 1 base to trimming and J lost 3 bases, with 12 bases between them. In DNA form, the CDR3 reads TGCGCCAGCAGCCAAGTTGGGGCAGGGGACACCGGGGAGCTGTTTTTT. Its translation is CASSQVGAGDTGELFF.

This chain uses TRBV2 with TRBJ1-5; 9 nucleotides match TRBD1. CDR1 is SNHLY and CDR2 is FYNNEI in the germline V gene. V shed 6 bases, J shed 3 bases, and the junction held 3 bases outside the gene matches. The CDR3 spans 14 residues. The CDR3: CASSGTGFNQPQHF. CDR3 coding DNA: TGTGCCAGCAGCGGGACAGGGTTCAATCAGCCCCAGCATTTT.